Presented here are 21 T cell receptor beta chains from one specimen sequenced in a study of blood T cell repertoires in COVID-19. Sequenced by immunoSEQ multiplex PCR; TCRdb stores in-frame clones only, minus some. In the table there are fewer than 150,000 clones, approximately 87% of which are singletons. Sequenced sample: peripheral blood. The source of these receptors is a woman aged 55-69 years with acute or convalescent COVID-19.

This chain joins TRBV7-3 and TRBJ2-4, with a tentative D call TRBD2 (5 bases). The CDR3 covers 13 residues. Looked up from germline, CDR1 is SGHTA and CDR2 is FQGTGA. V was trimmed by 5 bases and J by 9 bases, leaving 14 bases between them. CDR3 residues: CASSPHPGGIQYF. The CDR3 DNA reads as TGTGCCAGCAGCCCGCACCCTGGAGGCATTCAGTACTTC.

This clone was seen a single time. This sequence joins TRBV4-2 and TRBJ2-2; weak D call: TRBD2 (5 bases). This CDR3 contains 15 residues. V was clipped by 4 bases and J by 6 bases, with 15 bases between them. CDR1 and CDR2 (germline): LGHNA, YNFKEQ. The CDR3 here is CASSPDGEGPGELFF. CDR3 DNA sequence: TGTGCCAGCAGCCCCGACGGGGAAGGTCCCGGGGAGCTGTTTTTT.

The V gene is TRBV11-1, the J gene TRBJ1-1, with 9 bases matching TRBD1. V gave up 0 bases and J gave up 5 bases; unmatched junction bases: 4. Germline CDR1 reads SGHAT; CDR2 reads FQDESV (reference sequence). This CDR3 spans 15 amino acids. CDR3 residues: CASSLAGQGWTEAFF. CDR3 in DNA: TGTGCCAGCAGCTTAGCGGGACAGGGATGGACTGAAGCTTTCTTT.

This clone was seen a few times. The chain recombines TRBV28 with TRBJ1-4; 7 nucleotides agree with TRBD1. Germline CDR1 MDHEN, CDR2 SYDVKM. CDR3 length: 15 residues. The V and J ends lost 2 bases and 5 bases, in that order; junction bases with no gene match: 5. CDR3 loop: CASSLVRGQNEKLFF. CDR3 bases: TGTGCCAGCAGTTTAGTCAGGGGACAGAATGAAAAACTGTTTTTT.

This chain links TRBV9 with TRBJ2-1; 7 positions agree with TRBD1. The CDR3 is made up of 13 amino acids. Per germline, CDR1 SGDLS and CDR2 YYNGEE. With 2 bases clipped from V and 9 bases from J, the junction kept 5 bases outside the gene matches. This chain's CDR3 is CASSVIQGTEQFF. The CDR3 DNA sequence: TGTGCCAGCAGCGTCATACAGGGGACTGAGCAGTTCTTC.

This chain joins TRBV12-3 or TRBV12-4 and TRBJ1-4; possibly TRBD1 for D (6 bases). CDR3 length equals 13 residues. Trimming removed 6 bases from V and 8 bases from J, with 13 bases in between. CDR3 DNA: TGTGCCAGCAGCCTCGGGACACTAGAAAAACTGTTTTTT. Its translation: CASSLGTLEKLFF.

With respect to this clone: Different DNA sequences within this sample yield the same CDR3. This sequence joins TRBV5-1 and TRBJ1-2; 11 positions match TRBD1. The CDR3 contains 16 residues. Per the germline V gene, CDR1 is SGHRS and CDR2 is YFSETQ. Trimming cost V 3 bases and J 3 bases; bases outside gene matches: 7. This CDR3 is CASSSWGTGGDYGYTF. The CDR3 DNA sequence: TGCGCCAGCAGCTCGTGGGGGACAGGGGGTGACTATGGCTACACCTTC.

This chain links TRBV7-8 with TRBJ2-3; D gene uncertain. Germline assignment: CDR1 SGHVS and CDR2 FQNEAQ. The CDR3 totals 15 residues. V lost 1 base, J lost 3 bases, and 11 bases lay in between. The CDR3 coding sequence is TGTGCCAGCAGCTTAGATCCGGTACCGACAGATACGCAGTATTTT. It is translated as CASSLDPVPTDTQYF.

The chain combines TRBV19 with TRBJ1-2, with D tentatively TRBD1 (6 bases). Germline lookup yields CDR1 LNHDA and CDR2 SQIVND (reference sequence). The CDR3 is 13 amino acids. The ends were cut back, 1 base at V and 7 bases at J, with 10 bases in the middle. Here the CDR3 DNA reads TGTGCCAGTAGTATAGGGGGGCGGGCTGGCTACACCTTC. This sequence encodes CASSIGGRAGYTF.

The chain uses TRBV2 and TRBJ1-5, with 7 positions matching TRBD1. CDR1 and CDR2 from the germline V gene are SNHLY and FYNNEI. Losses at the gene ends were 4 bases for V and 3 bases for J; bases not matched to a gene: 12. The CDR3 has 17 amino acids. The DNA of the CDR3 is TGTGCCAGCAGTGGGACAGGCGGCTTGGGTATCAATCAGCCCCAGCATTTT. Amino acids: CASSGTGGLGINQPQHF.

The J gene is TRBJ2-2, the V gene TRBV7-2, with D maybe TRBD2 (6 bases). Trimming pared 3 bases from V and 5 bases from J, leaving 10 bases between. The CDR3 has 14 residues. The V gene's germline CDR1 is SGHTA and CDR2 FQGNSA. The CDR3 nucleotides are TGTGCCAGCAGCTTGGAGGGGAGGACCGGGGAGCTGTTTTTT. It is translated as CASSLEGRTGELFF.

CDR3 sequence: CASGLVRMGLQETQYF. The CDR3 DNA follows: TGTGCTAGTGGTTTGGTTCGGATGGGCCTGCAAGAGACCCAGTACTTC. V and J are TRBV12-5 and TRBJ2-5, with D unresolved. The V end lost 0 bases, the J end lost 2 bases, and 13 bases lay between the germline ends. The CDR3 has 16 amino acids. Germline values: CDR1 LGHNT, CDR2 FRNRAP. The whole variable domain, remainder taken from reference TRBV12-5 and TRBJ2-5, is DARVTQTPRHKVTEMGQEVTMRCQPILGHNTVFWYRQTMMQGLELLAYFRNRAPLDDSGMPKDRFSAEMPDATLATLKIQPSEPRDSAVYFCASGLVRMGLQETQYFGPGTRLLVL.

CDR3 sequence (DNA): TGTGCCAGCAGCTTAGATACGGGAATGACAGATACGCAGTATTTT. It translates to CASSLDTGMTDTQYF. The chain links TRBV11-2 to TRBJ2-3; tentative D call: TRBD2 (5 bases). The CDR3 loop spans 15 amino acids. V was pared by 0 bases and J by 3 bases, with 10 bases between. Germline CDR1 is SGHAT and CDR2 is FQNNGV.

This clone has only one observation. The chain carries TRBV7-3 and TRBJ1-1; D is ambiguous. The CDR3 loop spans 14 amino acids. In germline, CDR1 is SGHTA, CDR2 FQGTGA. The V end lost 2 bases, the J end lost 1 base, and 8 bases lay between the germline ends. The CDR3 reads CASSLYPGNTEAFF. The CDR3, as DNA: TGTGCCAGCAGCTTATACCCAGGGAACACTGAAGCTTTCTTT. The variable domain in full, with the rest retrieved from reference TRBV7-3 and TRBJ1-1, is GAGVSQTPSNKVTEKGKYVELRCDPISGHTALYWYRQSLGQGPEFLIYFQGTGAADDSGLPNDRFFAVRPEGSVSTLKIQRTERGDSAVYLCASSLYPGNTEAFFGQGTRLTVV.

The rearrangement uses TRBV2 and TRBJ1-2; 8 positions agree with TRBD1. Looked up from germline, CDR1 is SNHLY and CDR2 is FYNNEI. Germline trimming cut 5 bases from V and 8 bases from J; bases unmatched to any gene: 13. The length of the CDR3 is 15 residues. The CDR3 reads CASSTHFQGAGGYTF. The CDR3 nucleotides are TGTGCCAGCAGTACCCACTTTCAGGGGGCAGGCGGCTACACCTTC.

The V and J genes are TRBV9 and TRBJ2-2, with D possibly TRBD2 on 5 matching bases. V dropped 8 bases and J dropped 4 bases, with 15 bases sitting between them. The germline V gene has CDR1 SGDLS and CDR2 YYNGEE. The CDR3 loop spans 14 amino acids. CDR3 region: CASRGGQSTGELFF. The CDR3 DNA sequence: TGTGCCAGTCGGGGTGGGCAGTCCACCGGGGAGCTGTTTTTT.

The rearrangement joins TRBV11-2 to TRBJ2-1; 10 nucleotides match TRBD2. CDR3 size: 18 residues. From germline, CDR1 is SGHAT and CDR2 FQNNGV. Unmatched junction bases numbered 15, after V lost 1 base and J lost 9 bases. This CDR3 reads CASSLAGRGLAGESEQFF. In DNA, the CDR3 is TGTGCCAGCAGCTTAGCGGGTAGGGGGCTAGCGGGAGAGAGTGAGCAGTTCTTC.

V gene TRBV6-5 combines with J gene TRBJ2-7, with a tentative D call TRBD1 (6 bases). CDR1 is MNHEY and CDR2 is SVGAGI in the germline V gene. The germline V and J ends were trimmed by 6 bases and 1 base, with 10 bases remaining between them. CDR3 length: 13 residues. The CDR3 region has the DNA TGTGCCAGCAGCCTGACAGGTTCCTACGAGCAGTACTTC. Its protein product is CASSLTGSYEQYF.

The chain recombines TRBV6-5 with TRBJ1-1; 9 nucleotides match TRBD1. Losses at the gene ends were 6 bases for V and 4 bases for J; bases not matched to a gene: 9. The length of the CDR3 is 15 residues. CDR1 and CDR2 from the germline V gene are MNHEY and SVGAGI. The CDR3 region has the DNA TGTGCCAGCAGGTTACAGGGGGCGGGAATCACTGAAGCTTTCTTT. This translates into CASRLQGAGITEAFF.

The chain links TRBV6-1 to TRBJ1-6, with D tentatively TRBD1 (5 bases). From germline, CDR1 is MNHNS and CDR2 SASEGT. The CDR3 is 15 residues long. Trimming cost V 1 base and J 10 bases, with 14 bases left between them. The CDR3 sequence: CASSEEGRAGSPLHF. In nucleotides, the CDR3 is TGTGCCAGCAGTGAAGAAGGCAGGGCTGGGTCACCCCTCCACTTT.

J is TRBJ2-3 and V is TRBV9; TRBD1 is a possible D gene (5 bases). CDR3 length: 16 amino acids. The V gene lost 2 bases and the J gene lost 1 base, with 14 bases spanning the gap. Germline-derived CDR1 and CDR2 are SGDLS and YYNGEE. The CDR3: CASSVLDSRGTDTQYF. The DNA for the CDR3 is TGTGCCAGCAGCGTTCTCGACAGCCGGGGCACAGATACGCAGTATTTT.